A single count supports the clone carrying this T cell receptor beta chain. Generated by immunoSEQ multiplex PCR, the TCRdb table keeps only in-frame clones and is missing some. The sample lists about 5,900 clones; approximately 77% were seen once. The CDR3 length is 14 residues. Germline CDR1 and CDR2: SGHAT and FQNNGV. V was clipped by 10 bases and J by 3 bases; unmatched bases: 10. The sample belongs to a study of OX40 agonist ivuxolimab in advanced cancers. The TCR sequence derives from an adult with an advanced solid tumor such as melanoma, head and neck, liver or kidney cancer. The V call is TRBV11-2, the J call TRBJ2-5, with TRBD2 matching 8 bases. Material: CD4+ or CD8+ T cells sorted from blood, obtained in a trial of the OX40 agonist ivuxolimab. CDR3 in amino acids: CATWGGAGEETQYF. CDR3 coding DNA: TGTGCCACCTGGGGGGGAGCGGGGGAAGAGACCCAGTACTTC.